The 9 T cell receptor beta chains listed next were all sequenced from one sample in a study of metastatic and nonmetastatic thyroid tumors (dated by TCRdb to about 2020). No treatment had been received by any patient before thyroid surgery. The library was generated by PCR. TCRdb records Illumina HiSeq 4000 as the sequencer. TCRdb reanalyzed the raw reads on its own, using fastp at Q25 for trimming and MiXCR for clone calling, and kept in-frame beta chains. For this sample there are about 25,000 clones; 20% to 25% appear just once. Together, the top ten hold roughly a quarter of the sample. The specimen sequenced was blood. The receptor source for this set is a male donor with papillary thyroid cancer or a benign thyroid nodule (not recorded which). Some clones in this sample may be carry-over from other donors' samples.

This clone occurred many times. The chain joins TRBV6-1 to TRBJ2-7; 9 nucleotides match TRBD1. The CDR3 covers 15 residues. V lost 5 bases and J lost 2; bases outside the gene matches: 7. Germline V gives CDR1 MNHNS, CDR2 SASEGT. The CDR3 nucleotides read TGTGCCAGCAGTTCTCCACGGACAGGGGCCTACGAGCAGTACTTC. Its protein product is CASSSPRTGAYEQYF.

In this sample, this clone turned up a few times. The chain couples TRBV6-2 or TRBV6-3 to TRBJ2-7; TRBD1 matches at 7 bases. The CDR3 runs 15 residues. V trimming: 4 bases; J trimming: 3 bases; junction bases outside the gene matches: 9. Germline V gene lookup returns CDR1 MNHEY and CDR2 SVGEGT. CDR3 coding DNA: TGTGCCAGCAGTTCTCGAGAGGCAGGGGGCTACGAGCAGTACTTC. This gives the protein CASSSREAGGYEQYF.

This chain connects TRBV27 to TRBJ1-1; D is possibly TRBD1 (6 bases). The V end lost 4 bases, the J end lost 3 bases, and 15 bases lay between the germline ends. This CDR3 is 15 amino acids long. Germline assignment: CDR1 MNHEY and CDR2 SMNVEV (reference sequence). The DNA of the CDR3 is TGTGCCAGCAGTTCTAATCAGGGGATGGACACTGAAGCTTTCTTT. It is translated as CASSSNQGMDTEAFF.

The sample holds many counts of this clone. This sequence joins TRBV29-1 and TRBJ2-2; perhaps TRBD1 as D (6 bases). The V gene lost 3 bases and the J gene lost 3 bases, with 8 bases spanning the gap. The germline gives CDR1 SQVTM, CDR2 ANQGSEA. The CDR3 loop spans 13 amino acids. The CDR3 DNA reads TGCAGCGTTGAGCAGGGGTACACCGGGGAGCTGTTTTTT. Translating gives CSVEQGYTGELFF.

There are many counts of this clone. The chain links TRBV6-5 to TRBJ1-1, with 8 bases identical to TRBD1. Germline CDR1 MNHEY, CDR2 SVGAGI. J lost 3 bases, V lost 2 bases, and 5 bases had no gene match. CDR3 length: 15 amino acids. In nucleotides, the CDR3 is TGTGCCAGCAGTTACGTCAGGGGGCTAGACACTGAAGCTTTCTTT. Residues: CASSYVRGLDTEAFF.

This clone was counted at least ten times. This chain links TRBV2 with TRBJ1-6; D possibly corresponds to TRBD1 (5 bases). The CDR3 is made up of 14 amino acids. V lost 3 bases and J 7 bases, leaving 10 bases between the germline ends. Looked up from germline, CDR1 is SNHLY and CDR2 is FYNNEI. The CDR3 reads CASSEGGGNSPLHF. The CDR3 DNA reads TGTGCCAGCAGTGAGGGGGGGGGGAATTCACCCCTCCACTTT.

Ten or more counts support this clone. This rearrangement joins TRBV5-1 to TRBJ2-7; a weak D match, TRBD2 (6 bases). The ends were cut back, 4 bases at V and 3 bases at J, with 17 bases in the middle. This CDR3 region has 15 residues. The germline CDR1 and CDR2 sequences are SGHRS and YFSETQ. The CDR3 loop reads CASSLGAGGVYEQYF. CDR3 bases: TGCGCCAGCAGCCTGGGAGCGGGCGGGGTCTACGAGCAGTACTTC.

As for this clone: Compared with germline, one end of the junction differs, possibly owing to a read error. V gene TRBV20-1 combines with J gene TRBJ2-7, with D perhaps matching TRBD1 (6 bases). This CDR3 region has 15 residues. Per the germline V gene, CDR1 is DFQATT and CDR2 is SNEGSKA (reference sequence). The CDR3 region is CSATLWNRVSYEQDF. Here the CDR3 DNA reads TGCAGTGCTACCTTATGGAACAGGGTCTCCTACGAGCAGGACTTC.

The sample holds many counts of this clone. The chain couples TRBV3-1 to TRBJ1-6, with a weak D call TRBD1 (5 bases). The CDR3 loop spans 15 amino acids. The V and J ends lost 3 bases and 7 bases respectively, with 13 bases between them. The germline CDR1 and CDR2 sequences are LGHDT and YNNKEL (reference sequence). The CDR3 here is CASSQREGRNSPLHF. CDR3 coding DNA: TGTGCCAGCAGCCAGCGGGAGGGACGGAATTCACCCCTCCACTTT.